This entry features one TCR beta chain sequence. Its antigen is unidentified. Sequenced material consisted of expressed TCRB transcripts (all of the isolated RNA was reverse transcribed). Some clones are missing from TCRdb's copy, which holds only in-frame ones; the method was immunoSEQ multiplex PCR. The sample consists of roughly 300,000 clones, roughly an eighth of them appearing once. This record belongs to a study of beta chain features in type 1 diabetes. Findings of the study overall: No resolution was reached here on whether HLA type influences TCRB rearrangement. All four CD4+ subsets of Type 1 diabetes patients contained TCRB CDR3s that were moderately but significantly shorter.

Germline V gene lookup returns CDR1 SGHDT and CDR2 YYEEEE. The CDR3 length is 15 residues. V lost 4 bases, J lost 3 bases, and 16 bases lay in between. The receptor comes from a man in his thirties or forties with type 1 diabetes. V and J are TRBV5-6 and TRBJ1-1, with D tentatively TRBD1 (5 bases). Input material: naive CD4+ T cells from blood. The CDR3 loop reads CASSTPGSGDTEAFF. CDR3 DNA: TGTGCCAGCAGCACCCCGGGCTCGGGGGACACTGAAGCTTTCTTT.